The 9 T cell receptor beta chains given below trace back to one sample, sequenced in a study of cytomegalovirus exposure and HLA in healthy donors. TCRdb's table, derived via immunoSEQ multiplex PCR, lists solely in-frame clones and lacks some. Among some 140,000 clones listed, 86% were seen once. Sequenced: PBMCs. The receptors stem from a human donor in good health.

The chain links TRBV6-1 to TRBJ2-3, with TRBD1 matching 9 bases. This CDR3 comprises 14 residues. Germline V lookup: CDR1 MNHNS, CDR2 SASEGT. Trimming at V came to 5 bases and at J to 10 bases, leaving 10 bases not matched to a gene. CDR3 region: CASSLNRGLDPQYF. Written as DNA, the CDR3 is TGTGCCAGCAGTCTAAACAGGGGGCTGGATCCGCAGTATTTT.

V and J are TRBV4-3 and TRBJ2-3; 11 positions agree with TRBD1. The CDR3 extends over 15 amino acids. Per the germline V gene, CDR1 is LGHNA and CDR2 is YSLEER. The V gene end was trimmed by 4 bases and the J gene end by 8 bases; junction bases not matched to a gene: 8. CDR3 sequence reads: CASSRRDRGYVTQYF. The CDR3 DNA reads as TGCGCCAGCAGCCGAAGGGACAGGGGGTATGTTACGCAGTATTTT.

The chain uses TRBV5-1 and TRBJ2-5; D may be TRBD2 (5 bases). This CDR3 is 16 amino acids long. Germline V gives CDR1 SGHRS, CDR2 YFSETQ. Trimming stripped 5 bases from V and 2 bases from J, with 19 bases between. DNA of the CDR3: TGCGCCAGCAGTCTTGGGGTAGCGTCGCGGCAAGAGACCCAGTACTTC. This translates into CASSLGVASRQETQYF.

The table lists this clone with a count of one. The rearrangement links TRBV11-2 to TRBJ1-1; unclear D gene. The germline gives CDR1 SGHAT, CDR2 FQNNGV. This CDR3 is 14 amino acids long. The V and J ends lost 4 bases and 1 base respectively, with 10 bases between them. The CDR3 spells CASSSRLENTEAFF. The CDR3 coding sequence is TGTGCCAGCAGCTCGCGACTGGAGAACACTGAAGCTTTCTTT.

V usage is TRBV2 and J usage is TRBJ2-5, with 10 bases fitting TRBD1. V shed 8 bases and J 5 bases; nucleotides not matched to a gene: 17. This CDR3 comprises 17 residues. The V gene's germline CDR1 is SNHLY and CDR2 FYNNEI. As DNA, the CDR3 is TGTGCCAGCGTAGGGGGACAGGGGAGTGGTGCGGGTGAGACCCAGTACTTC. Translating gives CASVGGQGSGAGETQYF.

There are a few counts of this clone. At one end the junction does not follow the germline gene, possibly because of a read error. The CDR3 DNA is TGCGCCAGCAGTGAGGCGTCTATCGGGGAGCCGTACTTC. This codes for CASSEASIGEPYF. The chain is built from TRBV10-1 and TRBJ2-7; maybe TRBD2 (5 bases). From germline, CDR1 is WNHNN and CDR2 SYGVQD (reference sequence). This CDR3 region has 13 residues.

The chain is built from TRBV7-3 and TRBJ2-1, with 10 bases that match TRBD2. J lost 7 bases, V lost 8 bases, and 11 bases had no gene match. Germline assignment: CDR1 SGHTA and CDR2 FQGTGA. The CDR3 runs to 15 residues. In nucleotides, the CDR3 is TGTGCCAGCCGACGGACTAGCGGCGAGGGGAATGAGCAGTTCTTC. Translation gives CASRRTSGEGNEQFF.

V and J are TRBV6-5 and TRBJ2-1, with TRBD1 matching 7 bases. The CDR3 is 15 residues long. Losses at the gene ends were 5 bases for V and 8 bases for J; bases not matched to a gene: 12. CDR1 is MNHEY and CDR2 is SVGAGI in the germline V gene. For the CDR3, the DNA is TGTGCCAGCAGTGCAAGCTATACCGACAGGGATGAGCAGTTCTTC. It encodes CASSASYTDRDEQFF.

V and J are TRBV19 and TRBJ1-1; unclear D gene. V was trimmed by 3 bases and J by 7 bases, leaving 12 bases between them. CDR1 and CDR2 (germline): LNHDA, SQIVND (reference sequence). The CDR3 has 13 amino acids. This chain's CDR3 is CASSIGDSGEAFF. The CDR3 DNA follows: TGTGCCAGTAGTATCGGAGATTCTGGTGAAGCTTTCTTT.